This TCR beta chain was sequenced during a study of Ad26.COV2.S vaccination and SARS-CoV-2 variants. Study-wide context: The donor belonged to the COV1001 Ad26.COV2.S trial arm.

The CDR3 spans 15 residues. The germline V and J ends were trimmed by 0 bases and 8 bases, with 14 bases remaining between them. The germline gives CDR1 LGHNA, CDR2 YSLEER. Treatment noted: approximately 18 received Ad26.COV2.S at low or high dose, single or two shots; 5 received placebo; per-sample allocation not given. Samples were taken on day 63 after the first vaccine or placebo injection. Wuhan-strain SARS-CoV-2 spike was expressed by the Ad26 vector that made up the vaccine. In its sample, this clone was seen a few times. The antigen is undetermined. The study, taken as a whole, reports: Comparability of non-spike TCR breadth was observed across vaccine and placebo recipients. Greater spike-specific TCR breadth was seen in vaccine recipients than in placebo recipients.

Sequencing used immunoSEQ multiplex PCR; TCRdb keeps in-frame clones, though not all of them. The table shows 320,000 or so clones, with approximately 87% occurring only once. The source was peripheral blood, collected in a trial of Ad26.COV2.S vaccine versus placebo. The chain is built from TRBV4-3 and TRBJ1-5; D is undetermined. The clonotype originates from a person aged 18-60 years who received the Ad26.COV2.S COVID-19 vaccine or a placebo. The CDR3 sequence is CASSQDVTYPEPQHF. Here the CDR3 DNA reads TGCGCCAGCAGCCAAGATGTGACGTACCCTGAGCCCCAGCATTTT.